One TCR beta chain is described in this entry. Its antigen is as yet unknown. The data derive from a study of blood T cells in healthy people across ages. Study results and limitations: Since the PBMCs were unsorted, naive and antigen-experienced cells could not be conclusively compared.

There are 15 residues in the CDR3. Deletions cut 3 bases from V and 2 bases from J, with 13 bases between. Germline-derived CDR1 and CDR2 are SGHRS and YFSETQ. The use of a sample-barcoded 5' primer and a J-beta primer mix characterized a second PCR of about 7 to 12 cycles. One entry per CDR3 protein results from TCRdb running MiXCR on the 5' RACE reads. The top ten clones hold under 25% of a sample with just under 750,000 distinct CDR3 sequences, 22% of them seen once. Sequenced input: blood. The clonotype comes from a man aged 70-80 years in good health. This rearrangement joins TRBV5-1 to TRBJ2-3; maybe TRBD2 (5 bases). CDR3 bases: TGCGCCAGCAGCTACTATGCGGGTAACACAGATACGCAGTATTTT. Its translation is CASSYYAGNTDTQYF.